This record looks at one TCR beta chain sequence and its context. The antigen is unknown. This CDR3 is 15 amino acids long. Germline-derived CDR1 and CDR2 are SNHLY and FYNNEI. V lost 2 bases to trimming and J lost 6 bases; unmatched junction nucleotides: 7. These data come from a study of OX40 agonist ivuxolimab in advanced cancers. In the study overall: Partial responses were achieved by three patients: one hepatocellular carcinoma, two cutaneous melanoma.

Method: immunoSEQ multiplex PCR; TCRdb's copy keeps in-frame clones and lacks some. The data hold about 14,000 clones, with roughly 82% observed a single time. Study conclusions and caveats: Antigens targeted by the expanded peripheral T cells were not determined.

The sample here was CD4+ or CD8+ T cells sorted from blood, taken in a trial of the OX40 agonist ivuxolimab. This TCR came from an adult with an advanced solid tumor such as melanoma, head and neck, liver or kidney cancer. The chain carries TRBV2 and TRBJ1-1; TRBD1 agrees at 9 bases. CDR3: CASSERGTGIAEAFF. The CDR3 nucleotides are TGTGCCAGCAGTGAACGGGGGACAGGGATAGCTGAAGCTTTCTTT.